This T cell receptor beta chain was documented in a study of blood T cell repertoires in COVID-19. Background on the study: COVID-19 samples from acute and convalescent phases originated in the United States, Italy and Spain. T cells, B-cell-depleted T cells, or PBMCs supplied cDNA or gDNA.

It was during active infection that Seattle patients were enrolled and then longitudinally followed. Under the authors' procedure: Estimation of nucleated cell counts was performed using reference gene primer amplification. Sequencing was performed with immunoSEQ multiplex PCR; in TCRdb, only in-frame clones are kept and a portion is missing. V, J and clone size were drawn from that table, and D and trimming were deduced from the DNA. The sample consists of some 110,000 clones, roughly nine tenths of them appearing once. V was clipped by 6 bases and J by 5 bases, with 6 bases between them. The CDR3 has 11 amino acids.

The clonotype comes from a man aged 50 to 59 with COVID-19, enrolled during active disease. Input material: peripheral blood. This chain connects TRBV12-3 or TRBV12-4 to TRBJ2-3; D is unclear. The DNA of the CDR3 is TGTGCCAGCAGGTCCGGAGATACGCAGTATTTT. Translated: CASRSGDTQYF.